One sample yielded the 17 T cell receptor beta chains listed below, sequenced in a study of blood T cell repertoires in COVID-19. Assay used: immunoSEQ multiplex PCR; TCRdb lists only in-frame clones, some missing. The table records approximately 94,000 clones, 70% to 90% of them present only once. Sequenced: peripheral blood. The receptors were sampled from a human donor in a cohort sampled during active COVID-19.

The rearrangement uses TRBV11-2 and TRBJ2-1; 8 bases line up with TRBD1. The germline V gene has CDR1 SGHAT and CDR2 FQNNGV. The V gene end was trimmed by 5 bases and the J gene end by 2 bases; junction bases not matched to a gene: 8. The CDR3 is made up of 16 amino acids. The CDR3 sequence is CASSLGQGSPYNEQFF. The CDR3 nucleotides are TGTGCCAGCAGCCTAGGACAGGGAAGCCCCTACAATGAGCAGTTCTTC.

A single count supports this clone. This chain uses TRBV18 with TRBJ2-7; 9 nucleotides match TRBD1. The germline V gene has CDR1 KGHSH and CDR2 LQKENI. The CDR3 has 14 amino acids. The junction had 2 bases not matched to a gene; V was cut back by 1 base and J by 4 bases. CDR3 coding DNA: TGTGCCAGCTCACCACGGGGACAGGGTTACGAGCAGTACTTC. It translates to CASSPRGQGYEQYF.

V is TRBV7-9 and J is TRBJ2-7; tentative D call: TRBD1 (6 bases). V lost 5 bases to trimming and J lost 3 bases, with 20 bases between them. Looked up from germline, CDR1 is SEHNR and CDR2 is FQNEAQ (reference sequence). This CDR3 has 16 amino acids. The CDR3 DNA follows: TGTGCCAGCAGCGCTACCGGGACAACCTACCTCTACGAGCAGTACTTC. It yields the protein CASSATGTTYLYEQYF.

The V gene is TRBV18, the J gene TRBJ1-2; D gene ambiguous. The length of the CDR3 is 11 residues. The germline V gene encodes CDR1 KGHSH and CDR2 LQKENI. Trimming pared 8 bases from V and 7 bases from J, leaving 11 bases between. The CDR3 DNA follows: TGTGCCAGCGCGGAGTTAGGTGGCTACACCTTC. Protein product: CASAELGGYTF.

The genes are TRBV9 and TRBJ2-7; 16 bases align to TRBD2. Germline-derived CDR1 and CDR2 are SGDLS and YYNGEE. The V gene end was trimmed by 4 bases and the J gene end by 3 bases; junction bases not matched to a gene: 7. This CDR3 has 17 amino acids. CDR3 amino acids: CASSTGLAGGPNYEQYF. The CDR3 DNA reads as TGTGCCAGCAGCACGGGACTAGCGGGAGGGCCGAACTACGAGCAGTACTTC.

The chain recombines TRBV9 with TRBJ2-2; no clear D gene. Looked up from germline, CDR1 is SGDLS and CDR2 is YYNGEE. The germline V and J ends were trimmed by 6 bases and 4 bases, with 10 bases remaining between them. This CDR3 has 13 amino acids. The DNA for the CDR3 is TGTGCCAGCACCCTAGTTGGCACCGGGGAGCTGTTTTTT. As protein: CASTLVGTGELFF. The entire variable domain, with the rest obtained from reference TRBV9 and TRBJ2-2, is as follows: DSGVTQTPKHLITATGQRVTLRCSPRSGDLSVYWYQQSLDQGLQFLIQYYNGEERAKGNILERFSAQQFPDLHSELNLSSLELGDSALYFCASTLVGTGELFFGEGSRLTVL.

V gene TRBV6-2 or TRBV6-3 combines with J gene TRBJ2-3; weak D call: TRBD2 (6 bases). CDR1 and CDR2 from the germline V gene are MNHEY and SVGEGT. This CDR3 region has 14 residues. With 5 bases removed from V and 9 bases from J, the gap between germline ends came to 18 bases. As DNA, the CDR3 is TGTGCCAGCAGTACACCCCTGTCGGGAGTAACGCAGTATTTT. This codes for CASSTPLSGVTQYF.

This clone was observed a handful of times. The chain is built from TRBV19 and TRBJ1-1, with D possibly TRBD1 on 6 matching bases. This CDR3 is 14 amino acids long. Germline V lookup: CDR1 LNHDA, CDR2 SQIVND (reference sequence). V lost 2 bases, J lost 4 bases, and 11 bases lay in between. The CDR3 DNA follows: TGTGCCAGTAGTATACGGGACATCGGCACTGAAGCTTTCTTT. The encoded protein is CASSIRDIGTEAFF.

CDR3 sequence: CASSLAGVGTYEQYF. The DNA for the CDR3 is TGTGCCAGCAGTTTAGCGGGCGTTGGGACCTACGAGCAGTACTTC. The chain links TRBV28 to TRBJ2-7, with a possible D match to TRBD2 (5 bases). Germline V CDR1 and CDR2: MDHEN, SYDVKM. Trimming removed 2 bases at V and 2 bases at J, with 13 bases between. There are 15 residues in the CDR3.

The DNA of the CDR3 is TGTGCCAGCTCTACGGGAGGGAGGAACACCATATATTTT. The encoded protein is CASSTGGRNTIYF. The chain combines TRBV18 with TRBJ1-3; D not certain. The CDR3 has 13 amino acids. V lost 6 bases and J lost 7, with 13 bases in between. Looked up from germline, CDR1 is KGHSH and CDR2 is LQKENI.

V usage is TRBV7-9 and J usage is TRBJ2-1, with 11 bases fitting TRBD2. In germline, CDR1 is SEHNR, CDR2 FQNEAQ (reference sequence). V shed 5 bases and J 10 bases; nucleotides not matched to a gene: 10. The CDR3 is 15 amino acids. CDR3 nucleotides: TGTGCCAGCAGCCTACCGACTAGCGGGACGGGGGAGCAGTTCTTC. It is translated as CASSLPTSGTGEQFF. Variable domain in full (rest from reference TRBV7-9 and TRBJ2-1): DTGVSQNPRHKITKRGQNVTFRCDPISEHNRLYWYRQTLGQGPEFLTYFQNEAQLEKSRLLSDRFSAERPKGSFSTLEIQRTEQGDSAMYLCASSLPTSGTGEQFFGPGTRLTVL.

This rearrangement joins TRBV6-6 to TRBJ2-7, with D possibly matching TRBD2 (6 bases). Germline CDR1 is MNHNY and CDR2 is SVGAGI (reference sequence). The CDR3 length is 14 residues. Trimming removed 6 bases from V and 2 bases from J, with 14 bases in between. CDR3: CASRPRAGPYEQYF. The CDR3 DNA reads as TGTGCCAGCAGGCCCCGAGCGGGTCCCTACGAGCAGTACTTC.

This clone has just one count. The chain couples TRBV28 to TRBJ1-6; tentatively, D is TRBD1 (6 bases). Looked up from germline, CDR1 is MDHEN and CDR2 is SYDVKM. This CDR3 comprises 13 residues. Trimming cost V 5 bases and J 12 bases, with 14 bases left between them. Here the CDR3 DNA reads TGTGCCAGCAGTACTCCGGGACAAAAACCCCTCCACTTT. This codes for CASSTPGQKPLHF.

V and J are TRBV6-5 and TRBJ1-2; D is unclear. The V end lost 7 bases, the J end lost 4 bases, and 19 bases lay between the germline ends. This CDR3 region has 15 residues. Germline CDR1 reads MNHEY; CDR2 reads SVGAGI. CDR3 loop: CASNGGLNWSYGYTF. The CDR3 DNA reads TGTGCCAGCAATGGCGGACTCAACTGGAGCTATGGCTACACCTTC.

The genes are TRBV7-2 and TRBJ2-3; the match to TRBD2 covers 7 bases. V lost 3 bases, J lost 2 bases, and 2 bases stayed unmatched. Per germline, CDR1 SGHTA and CDR2 FQGNSA. There are 14 residues in the CDR3. CDR3 bases: TGTGCCAGCAGCTTGGGGGGGGACACAGATACGCAGTATTTT. Its protein is CASSLGGDTDTQYF.

V usage is TRBV28 and J usage is TRBJ2-5, with D possibly being TRBD2 (6 bases). The germline CDR1 and CDR2 sequences are MDHEN and SYDVKM. The V end lost 4 bases, the J end lost 5 bases, and 8 bases lay between the germline ends. The CDR3 is made up of 12 amino acids. CDR3 protein: CASSSRGETQYF. The CDR3 region has the DNA TGTGCCAGCAGTTCACGGGGGGAGACCCAGTACTTC.

In its sample, this clone was seen once. This chain connects TRBV4-2 to TRBJ2-2; possibly TRBD2 for D (5 bases). The ends were cut back, 0 bases at V and 4 bases at J, with 12 bases in the middle. Germline loops: CDR1 LGHNA, CDR2 YNFKEQ. The CDR3 spans 16 residues. The CDR3 DNA follows: TGTGCCAGCAGCCAAGAGGAGGTCAGTCTCACCGGGGAGCTGTTTTTT. Its translation is CASSQEEVSLTGELFF.